Reported below is one TCR beta chain. The data were obtained in a study of blood T cell repertoires in COVID-19. Repertoires were generated with immunoSEQ multiplex PCR, while TCRdb's copy carries only in-frame clones and drops some. The sample includes 140,000 or so clones, under 90% seen only once; the top ten take 1.6%. The TCR comes from a woman aged 18-29 years who had been exposed to COVID-19. The sequenced sample was PBMCs or T cells enriched from blood (not recorded which).

The CDR3 reads CASSIARRSGNQPQHF. CDR3 nucleotide sequence: TGTGCCAGTAGTATAGCCCGGAGGAGCGGCAATCAGCCCCAGCATTTT. J is TRBJ1-5 and V is TRBV19; D unclear. The CDR3 is made up of 16 amino acids. CDR1 LNHDA and CDR2 SQIVND come from the germline V gene (reference sequence). Between the trimmed V and J ends, which lost 1 base and 2 bases, there was a span of 12 bases.